This TCR beta chain is drawn from a study of immunodeficiency (dated 2019 in TCRdb). Some background on the complete study: Repertoire analysis was performed to search for VDJ recombination defects and oligoclonality.

Of note for this clone: The specificity of this receptor is unknown. No qualities accompany the bases; no much larger clone lies one base away.

Paper-wide results and their limitations: V-J pairing and productive entropy in CD4+ T cells appeared similar in patients and controls. In the entropy comparisons of patients versus healthy controls, patients were shown as n=3 (open circles), and an effect on thymic development was only suggested as possible. Severe oligoclonality, judged by top-100 and total clonotype frequencies, was seen in patient CD8+ but not CD4+ T cells.

Per the germline V gene, SGHDT is the CDR1 and YYEEEE is the CDR2. Including the terminal cysteine and phenylalanine, the CDR3 comprises 13 residues. Only the CDR3 part of the read is kept: 39 bases, read in frame from the first base. V loses 6 bases, J loses 11 bases, and the germline ends lie 20 bases apart. Before TCR sequencing, CD3+CD4+ T cells were sorted out of fresh PBMCs. After extraction using the QIAamp DNA Blood Mini Kit, genomic DNA was sent off for immunoSEQ repertoire analysis. A standard quantity of genomic DNA template was used for amplification of CDR3 regions by multiplex PCR. PCR products were sequenced on an Illumina platform. The source study handled its data this way. Sequences were aligned to a reference, with V, D and J gene definitions taken from IMGT. Closely related sequences were merged by a nearest-neighbor clustering algorithm so that PCR and sequencing errors were removed. V, D and J usage in productive unique and total sequences was analyzed using ImmunoSEQ Analyzer tools and R version 3.6.1. The table comes from immuneACCESS by way of TCRdb, which keeps in-frame sequences with V and J called. Part of the clones is missing from these tables; in studies checked, under half for an unresolved V gene and the rest for unknown reasons. V and J calls and clone size are as listed in that table; D and trimming were resolved from the DNA. The sample table shows about 1,400 clones, and 90% to 97% are seen once. More than 1% of the sample is held by the ten biggest clonotypes.

Recombination linked TRBV5-6 to TRBJ1-1; TRBD1 is a weak D gene call, 6 bases matching. Sequenced sample: CD4+ T cells from blood. The sequence came from a girl aged 2 to 9. The nucleotide sequence reads as follows: TGTGCCAGCATGCAGACGGGGGCCATGGGGGCTTTCTTT. Its protein is CASMQTGAMGAFF.